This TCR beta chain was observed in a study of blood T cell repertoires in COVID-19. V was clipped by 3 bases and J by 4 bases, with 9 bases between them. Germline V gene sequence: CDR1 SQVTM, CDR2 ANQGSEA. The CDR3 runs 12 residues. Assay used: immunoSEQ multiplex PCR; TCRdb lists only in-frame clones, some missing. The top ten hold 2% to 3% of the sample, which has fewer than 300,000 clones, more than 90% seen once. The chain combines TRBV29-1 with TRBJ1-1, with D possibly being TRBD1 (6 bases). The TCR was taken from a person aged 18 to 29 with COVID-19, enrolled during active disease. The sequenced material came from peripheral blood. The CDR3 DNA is TGCAGCGTTGACAGGGGTGGCACTGAAGCTTTCTTT. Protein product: CSVDRGGTEAFF.